Listed here are 7 T cell receptor beta chains from one sample, sequenced in a study of high-grade serous ovarian cancer treatment subgroups. The table came from immunoSEQ multiplex PCR; TCRdb's copy has only in-frame clones and leaves some out. The sample holds about 15,000 clones; 85% to 90% are singletons and the top ten take over 5.5%. Tumor samples were taken before definitive surgery or chemotherapy. Sequenced material: tumor tissue. Receptors originate from a human donor with high-grade serous ovarian cancer.

The gene calls are TRBV9 and TRBJ2-1, with 8 bases fitting TRBD1. The germline CDR1 and CDR2 sequences are SGDLS and YYNGEE. The J segment lost 1 base and the V segment lost 6 bases, leaving 9 bases of the junction unmatched. The CDR3 spans 16 residues. This CDR3 is CASTPHGQGSYNEQFF. The CDR3 bases are TGTGCCAGCACCCCCCACGGACAGGGATCCTACAATGAGCAGTTCTTC.

The genes are TRBV6-6 and TRBJ1-2, with D possibly matching TRBD1 (5 bases). Germline CDR1 and CDR2: MNHNY and SVGAGI (reference sequence). Trimming removed 2 bases at V and 0 bases at J, with 10 bases between. The CDR3 loop spans 15 amino acids. The CDR3 DNA is TGTGCCAGCAGTTACACCGGACACGCTAACTATGGCTACACCTTC. Amino acid sequence: CASSYTGHANYGYTF.

This sequence joins TRBV7-9 and TRBJ2-3, with TRBD2 matching 11 bases. CDR1 and CDR2 (germline): SEHNR, FQNEAQ (reference sequence). The ends lost 5 bases at V and 3 bases at J; junction bases unmatched: 7. CDR3 length equals 16 residues. The CDR3 DNA follows: TGTGCCAGCAGCCAGGGGACTAGCGGACCGACAGATACGCAGTATTTT. Amino acid sequence: CASSQGTSGPTDTQYF.

This clone was found once. This rearrangement joins TRBV5-6 to TRBJ2-7; perhaps TRBD2 as D (5 bases). The CDR3 spans 14 residues. V lost 0 bases, J lost 0 bases, and 7 bases lay in between. Germline CDR1 and CDR2: SGHDT and YYEEEE. CDR3 in amino acids: CASSLGGGSYEQYF. The CDR3 nucleotides are TGTGCCAGCAGCTTGGGAGGAGGCTCCTACGAGCAGTACTTC.

The chain recombines TRBV9 with TRBJ2-1; D call uncertain. Trimming removed 0 bases from V and 0 bases from J, with 4 bases in between. Germline V CDR1 and CDR2: SGDLS, YYNGEE. The CDR3 extends over 14 amino acids. The CDR3 bases are TGTGCCAGCAGCGTAGACCCCTCCTACAATGAGCAGTTCTTC. This sequence encodes CASSVDPSYNEQFF.

This sequence joins TRBV18 and TRBJ2-5, with unresolved D. The CDR3 sequence is 15 residues long. CDR1 and CDR2 (germline): KGHSH, LQKENI. V gave up 4 bases and J gave up 3 bases, with 15 bases separating them. CDR3 sequence (DNA): TGTGCCAGCTCACGAACAAAGACTGACAAAGAGACCCAGTACTTC. Amino acid sequence: CASSRTKTDKETQYF.

The genes are TRBV2 and TRBJ1-1, with D perhaps TRBD1 (6 bases). Germline loops: CDR1 SNHLY, CDR2 FYNNEI. This CDR3 region has 14 residues. V lost 5 bases, J lost 2 bases, and 12 bases lay in between. The CDR3 DNA follows: TGTGCCAGCAGTTACTCCGGGGGCAACACTGAAGCTTTCTTT. As protein: CASSYSGGNTEAFF. Full variable domain (missing parts from reference TRBV2 and TRBJ1-1): EPEVTQTPSHQVTQMGQEVILRCVPISNHLYFYWYRQILGQKVEFLVSFYNNEISEKSEIFDDQFSVERPDGSNFTLKIRSTKLEDSAMYFCASSYSGGNTEAFFGQGTRLTVV.